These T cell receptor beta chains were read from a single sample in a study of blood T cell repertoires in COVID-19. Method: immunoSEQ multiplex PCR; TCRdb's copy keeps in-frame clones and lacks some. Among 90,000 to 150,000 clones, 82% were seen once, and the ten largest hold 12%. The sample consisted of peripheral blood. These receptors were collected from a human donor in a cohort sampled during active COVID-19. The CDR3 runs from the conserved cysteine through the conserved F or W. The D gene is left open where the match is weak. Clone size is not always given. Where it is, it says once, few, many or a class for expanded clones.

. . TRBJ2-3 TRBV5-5 CASSSFTDTQYF TGTGCCAGCAGCTCCTTCACAGATACGCAGTATTTT
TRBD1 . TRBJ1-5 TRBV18 CASSRGTANNQPQHF TGTGCCAGCTCGCGCGGGACAGCTAATAATCAGCCCCAGCATTTT
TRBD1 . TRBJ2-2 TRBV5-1 CASSSWTGLNTGELFF TGCGCCAGCAGCTCTTGGACAGGACTGAACACCGGGGAGCTGTTTTTT
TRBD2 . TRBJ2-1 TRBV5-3 CARSGGTSVDEQFF TGTGCCAGAAGTGGGGGGACTAGCGTGGATGAGCAGTTCTTC
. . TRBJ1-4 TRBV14 CASSQWNRAEKLFF TGTGCCAGCAGCCAGTGGAACAGGGCTGAAAAACTGTTTTTT
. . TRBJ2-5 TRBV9 CASSVRGSPQETQYF TGTGCCAGCAGCGTTAGGGGATCCCCCCAAGAGACCCAGTACTTC
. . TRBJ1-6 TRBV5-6 CASSLRQANNSPLHF TGTGCCAGCAGCCTTAGACAGGCGAATAATTCACCCCTCCACTTT
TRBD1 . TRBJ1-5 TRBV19 CASSIGAGGQPQHF TGTGCCAGTAGTATCGGGGCAGGGGGTCAGCCCCAGCATTTT
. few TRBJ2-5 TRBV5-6 CASSGSLQETQYF TGTGCCAGCAGCGGGAGTCTCCAAGAGACCCAGTACTTC
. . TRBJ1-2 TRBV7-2 CASSLAYGAGANYGYTF TGTGCCAGCAGCTTAGCATACGGAGCGGGTGCTAACTATGGCTACACCTTC
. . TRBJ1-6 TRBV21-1 CASTTRDPLDSPLHF TGTGCCAGCACCACCCGGGATCCCCTCGATTCACCCCTCCACTTT
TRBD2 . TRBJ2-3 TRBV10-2 CASSESMGLAGMFGDTDTQYF TGCGCCAGCAGTGAGTCGATGGGACTAGCGGGGATGTTCGGTGACACAGATACGCAGTATTTT
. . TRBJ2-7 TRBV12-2 CASRLGDRYSYEQYF TGTGCAAGTCGCTTAGGGGACAGGTACTCCTACGAGCAGTACTTC
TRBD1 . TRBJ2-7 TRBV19 CASSIAARQGTYEQYF TGTGCCAGTAGTATAGCGGCGAGACAGGGGACCTACGAGCAGTACTTC
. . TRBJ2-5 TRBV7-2 CASTFRGLETQYF TGTGCCAGCACCTTTAGGGGGTTAGAGACCCAGTACTTC
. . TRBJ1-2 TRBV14 CASSQGGGYGYTF TGTGCCAGCAGCCAAGGCGGGGGCTATGGCTACACCTTC
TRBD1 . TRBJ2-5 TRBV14 CASSQPGGAERKTQYF TGTGCCAGCAGCCAGCCAGGGGGCGCGGAGCGAAAGACCCAGTACTTC
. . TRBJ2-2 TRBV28 CASSLWANTGELFF TGTGCCAGCAGTTTATGGGCTAACACCGGGGAGCTGTTTTTT
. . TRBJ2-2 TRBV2 CASSDPVLLNTGELFF TGTGCCAGCAGTGATCCGGTTCTATTGAACACCGGGGAGCTGTTTTTT
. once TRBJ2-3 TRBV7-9 CASSLQGLGSTDTQYF TGTGCCAGCAGCCTACAGGGCCTAGGTAGCACAGATACGCAGTATTTT